This T cell receptor beta chain appears in the sequencing data of a study of T cell responses to AZD1222 COVID-19 vaccine. Sequenced by immunoSEQ multiplex PCR; TCRdb stores in-frame clones only, minus some. The table records some 120,000 clones, approximately 90% of them present only once. General observations from the study: Reportedly, close to half of spike-specific TCRs are directed against unmutated variant regions. Seropositive AZD1222 recipients at baseline numbered only six or seven. Spike-specific TCR breadth and depth went up after people got two AZD1222 doses.

CDR1 is MNHNS and CDR2 is SASEGT in the germline V gene. V shed 3 bases and J shed 6 bases, with 12 bases lying between them. The length of the CDR3 is 15 residues. In regard to this clone: The target antigen is unknown.

The starting material was peripheral blood, obtained 28 days after the second dose of the MenACWY control vaccine. The chain couples TRBV6-1 to TRBJ1-6; TRBD1 is a possible D gene (5 bases). The origin of this receptor is an adult who received the MenACWY meningococcal vaccine as a control. CDR3 loop: CASSEPRQSNSPLHF. CDR3 DNA: TGTGCCAGCAGTGAGCCCAGACAGAGTAATTCACCCCTCCACTTT.